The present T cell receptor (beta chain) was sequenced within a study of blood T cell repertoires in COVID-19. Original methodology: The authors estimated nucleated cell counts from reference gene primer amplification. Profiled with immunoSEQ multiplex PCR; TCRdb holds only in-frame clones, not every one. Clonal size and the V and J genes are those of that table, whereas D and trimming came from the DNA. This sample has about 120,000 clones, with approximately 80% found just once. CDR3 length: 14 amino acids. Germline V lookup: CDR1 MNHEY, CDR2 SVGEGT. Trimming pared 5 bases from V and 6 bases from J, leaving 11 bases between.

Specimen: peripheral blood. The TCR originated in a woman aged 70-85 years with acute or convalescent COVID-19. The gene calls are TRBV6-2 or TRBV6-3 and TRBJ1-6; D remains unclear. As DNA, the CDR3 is TGTGCCAGCAGTCAAGTCTATTCTAATTCACCCCTCCACTTT. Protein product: CASSQVYSNSPLHF.